These T cell receptor beta chains were read from a single sample in a study of T cell responses to AZD1222 COVID-19 vaccine. TCRdb's copy holds only in-frame clones and misses some; the assay was immunoSEQ multiplex PCR. The sample contains 90,000 to 150,000 clones, approximately 85% of which appear only once. Sequencing used peripheral blood, obtained on day 0 of AZD1222 vaccination. The receptors come from an adult in good health. Both conserved end residues are part of each CDR3. D genes are given only for firm matches. Size values are once, few and many counts, or a class for expanded clones, and some rows have none.

>.|TRBJ1-1|.|TRBV12-3/TRBV12-4
CASSSQRTTEAFF
TGTGCCAGCAGTAGCCAAAGAACCACTGAAGCTTTCTTT
>.|TRBJ2-4|.|TRBV28
CAIRTTHKNIQYF
TGTGCCATTAGGACTACCCACAAAAACATTCAGTACTTC
>.|TRBJ1-1|.|TRBV19
CASSFYGLGTEAFF
TGTGCCAGTAGTTTTTACGGACTGGGCACTGAAGCTTTCTTT
>.|TRBJ2-7|TRBD1|TRBV5-1
CASSLTPGGYEQYF
TGCGCCAGCAGCTTGACACCAGGGGGCTACGAGCAGTACTTC
>.|TRBJ1-5|TRBD1|TRBV15
CATSRDQTGLQPQHF
TGTGCCACCAGCAGAGATCAGACAGGGCTACAGCCCCAGCATTTT
>.|TRBJ2-7|TRBD1|TRBV30
CASGGTGGYEQYF
TGTGCCTCGGGGGGGACAGGGGGCTACGAGCAGTACTTC
>once|TRBJ1-5|TRBD1|TRBV28
CASSWAGGGQPQHF
TGTGCCAGCAGTTGGGCAGGGGGCGGTCAGCCCCAGCATTTT
>.|TRBJ1-3|.|TRBV2
CASSEVSDSRSGNTIYF
TGTGCCAGCAGTGAAGTAAGCGACAGTCGTTCCGGAAACACCATATATTTT
>.|TRBJ1-1|.|TRBV19
CASSSTGYTEAFF
TGTGCCAGTAGTAGTACAGGGTATACTGAAGCTTTCTTT
>.|TRBJ1-1|.|TRBV10-3
CAISESQTKIVAFF
TGTGCCATCAGTGAGTCGCAAACAAAGATTGTGGCTTTCTTT
>few|TRBJ1-1|.|TRBV9
CASSVGGQAEAFF
TGTGCCAGCAGCGTAGGCGGGCAGGCAGAAGCTTTCTTT
>.|TRBJ1-2|TRBD1|TRBV5-1
CASSAGQGITGYTF
TGCGCCAGCAGCGCGGGACAGGGAATCACTGGCTACACCTTC
>.|TRBJ1-4|TRBD1|TRBV30
CAWSLGQGASYEKLFF
TGTGCCTGGAGCCTGGGACAGGGGGCGAGTTATGAAAAACTGTTTTTT
>.|TRBJ2-3|.|TRBV6-5
CASTLNRNTQYF
TGTGCCAGCACCCTGAACCGGAATACGCAGTATTTT
>.|TRBJ2-3|.|TRBV6-5
CASSYGRLAGDTQYF
TGTGCCAGCAGTTACGGTAGGCTAGCCGGCGATACGCAGTATTTT
>.|TRBJ2-2|.|TRBV6-5
CASSSARVGTGELFF
TGTGCCAGCAGTTCAGCTAGGGTGGGGACCGGGGAGCTGTTTTTT
>.|TRBJ2-4|.|TRBV7-9
CASRPEGLAKNIQYF
TGTGCCAGCAGACCCGAAGGGCTAGCCAAAAACATTCAGTACTTC
>once|TRBJ1-2|.|TRBV24-1
CATSDFHSYGYTF
TGTGCCACCAGTGATTTTCACAGCTATGGCTACACCTTC
>.|TRBJ1-4|.|TRBV7-2
CASSDDRRGGEKLFF
TGTGCCAGCAGCGATGACAGGAGAGGAGGAGAAAAACTGTTTTTT
>.|TRBJ1-4|.|TRBV4-1
CASSAWTATNEKLFF
TGCGCCAGCAGCGCCTGGACAGCGACTAATGAAAAACTGTTTTTT
>.|TRBJ2-7|.|TRBV14
CASSQEEARAYEQYF
TGTGCCAGCAGCCAAGAGGAAGCCAGGGCCTACGAGCAGTACTTC
>.|TRBJ2-7|.|TRBV18
CASSPRQEVLEQYF
TGTGCCAGCTCACCGCGACAGGAGGTACTCGAGCAGTACTTC
>.|TRBJ1-5|.|TRBV6-7
CASTIRRGGQPQHF
TGTGCCAGCACCATCCGCCGAGGTGGCCAGCCCCAGCATTTT
>.|TRBJ1-2|.|TRBV6-5
CASSYLIGYTF
TGTGCCAGCAGCTATCTAATTGGCTACACCTTC
>once|TRBJ2-7|.|TRBV19
CASSSGDTHYEQYF
TGTGCCAGTAGTAGTGGGGACACCCACTACGAGCAGTACTTC
>.|TRBJ1-2|.|TRBV6-5
CASSTPGKGSYTF
TGTGCCAGCAGTACCCCGGGGAAGGGATCCTACACCTTC
>once|TRBJ2-2|.|TRBV19
CASSKTTYVTGELFF
TGTGCCAGTAGTAAAACGACTTATGTCACCGGGGAGCTGTTTTTT
>.|TRBJ1-5|.|TRBV18
CASSLQNSNQPQHF
TGTGCCAGCTCACTCCAGAATAGCAATCAGCCCCAGCATTTT
>.|TRBJ2-3|TRBD2|TRBV19
CASSVFGAGGSTDTQYF
TGTGCCAGTAGTGTGTTCGGAGCGGGAGGGAGCACAGATACGCAGTATTTT
>.|TRBJ2-5|.|TRBV5-1
CASSPEGRLGQETQYF
TGCGCCAGCAGCCCGGAGGGGAGACTGGGGCAAGAGACCCAGTACTTC
>.|TRBJ2-1|TRBD2|TRBV11-1
CASSAKTSGSSEQFF
TGTGCCAGCAGCGCAAAAACTAGCGGGAGTAGTGAGCAGTTCTTC
>once|TRBJ2-1|.|TRBV11-3
CASSPSRGIGNEQFF
TGTGCCAGCAGCCCCAGTAGGGGGATCGGCAATGAGCAGTTCTTC
>.|TRBJ1-6|.|TRBV28
CASSLRESYNSPLHF
TGTGCCAGCAGTTTAAGGGAGTCCTATAATTCACCCCTCCACTTT
>.|TRBJ2-3|.|TRBV7-2
CASSLGLAPDTQYF
TGTGCCAGCAGCTTAGGGCTAGCCCCGGATACGCAGTATTTT
>few|TRBJ1-6|.|TRBV7-9
CASSLGQPGSPLHF
TGTGCCAGCAGCTTAGGTCAGCCGGGCTCACCCCTCCACTTT
>.|TRBJ2-1|.|TRBV6-5
CASSYGVWSYNEQFF
TGTGCCAGCAGTTACGGGGTGTGGTCCTACAATGAGCAGTTCTTC
>.|TRBJ2-7|TRBD1|TRBV6-5
CASGQASTPEQYF
TGTGCCAGCGGACAGGCGTCGACTCCCGAGCAGTACTTC
>.|TRBJ1-1|TRBD1|TRBV30
CAMDRGMNTEAFF
TGTGCAATGGACAGGGGGATGAACACTGAAGCTTTCTTT
>.|TRBJ2-3|TRBD2|TRBV7-2
CASRLSGSRATDTQYF
TGTGCCAGCAGACTTAGCGGGAGTAGGGCCACAGATACGCAGTATTTT
>.|TRBJ1-1|.|TRBV2
CASSVSGVEAFF
TGTGCCAGCAGTGTTAGTGGCGTTGAAGCTTTCTTT
>.|TRBJ1-5|TRBD1|TRBV7-9
CASSRRDRAKEPQHF
TGTGCCAGCAGCAGGCGGGACAGGGCAAAGGAGCCCCAGCATTTT
>.|TRBJ2-1|.|TRBV7-9
CASSPRSFSHEQFF
TGTGCCAGCAGCCCGCGGTCCTTTAGCCATGAGCAGTTCTTC
>.|TRBJ2-7|TRBD1|TRBV29-1
CSVETGVGQRDTYEQYF
TGCAGCGTTGAAACAGGGGTGGGACAGAGGGATACCTACGAGCAGTACTTC
>.|TRBJ1-5|.|TRBV28
CATIRALGGNQPQHF
TGTGCCACAATCCGGGCCCTCGGGGGGAATCAGCCCCAGCATTTT
>few|TRBJ1-2|.|TRBV24-1
CATGDGRYGYTF
TGTGCCACAGGGGACGGCCGCTATGGCTACACCTTC
>.|TRBJ1-2|.|TRBV27
CASSLARSTHYGYTF
TGTGCCAGCAGTTTGGCCAGGTCTACGCACTATGGCTACACCTTC
>few|TRBJ2-5|.|TRBV19
CASSIEGIAQETQYF
TGTGCCAGTAGTATAGAGGGAATTGCCCAAGAGACCCAGTACTTC
>once|TRBJ1-3|.|TRBV18
CASSPPSRSGSGNTIYF
TGTGCCAGCTCACCACCAAGCAGGTCGGGTTCTGGAAACACCATATATTTT
>once|TRBJ1-5|.|TRBV28
CASSAPRFHQPQHF
TGTGCCAGCAGCGCCCCCCGGTTCCATCAGCCCCAGCATTTT
>.|TRBJ2-7|.|TRBV7-9
CASSRDVKRYEQYF
TGTGCCAGCAGCAGGGACGTGAAGCGGTACGAGCAGTACTTC